A single sample gave rise to the 26 T cell receptor beta chains below, sequenced in a study of shared clonotypes between healthy human individuals. The table came from immunoSEQ multiplex PCR; TCRdb's copy has only in-frame clones and leaves some out. In the table there are about 2.4 million clones, 93% of which are singletons. Material for sequencing was naive CD4+ T cells from PBMCs. Subset meaning: CD45RA+ positively selected. These receptors came from a man aged 18-30 years in good health. Some clones in this sample may be carry-over from other donors' samples.

The genes are TRBV27 and TRBJ1-5; D is uncertain. In germline, CDR1 is MNHEY, CDR2 SMNVEV (reference sequence). The CDR3 totals 15 residues. The V end was cut by 4 bases, the J end by 9 bases, with 19 bases between. CDR3 protein: CASSSRTGQSRPQHF. The CDR3 nucleotides are TGTGCCAGCAGTTCCCGGACGGGTCAATCACGGCCCCAGCATTTT.

As regards this clone: Other DNA sequences from this sample encode an identical CDR3 as well. The rearrangement links TRBV9 to TRBJ2-1; 7 bases are shared with TRBD1. Unmatched junction bases numbered 3, after V lost 6 bases and J lost 3 bases. CDR1 is SGDLS, CDR2 YYNGEE, per germline. The CDR3 is made up of 13 amino acids. Here the CDR3 reads CASNRDSYNEQFF. In DNA form, the CDR3 reads TGTGCCAGCAATAGGGACAGCTACAATGAGCAGTTCTTC.

The CDR3 region has the DNA TGCGCCAGCTCCCCTCCTGGGGGGACTAGCTCCTACGAGCAGTACTTC. Its translation is CASSPPGGTSSYEQYF. The chain couples TRBV5-1 to TRBJ2-7, with 8 nucleotides matching TRBD2. CDR3 size: 16 residues. The ends lost 7 bases at V and 0 bases at J; junction bases unmatched: 12. In germline, CDR1 is SGHRS, CDR2 YFSETQ. Full variable domain (missing parts from reference TRBV5-1 and TRBJ2-7): KAGVTQTPRYLIKTRGQQVTLSCSPISGHRSVSWYQQTPGQGLQFLFEYFSETQRNKGNFPGRFSGRQFSNSRSEMNVSTLELGDSALYLCASSPPGGTSSYEQYFGPGTRLTVT.

The genes are TRBV27 and TRBJ2-1; 7 bases match TRBD2. This CDR3 region has 15 residues. V shed 5 bases and J 7 bases; nucleotides not matched to a gene: 11. The germline gives CDR1 MNHEY, CDR2 SMNVEV (reference sequence). Here the CDR3 reads CASSPRPPGGNEQFF. The CDR3 DNA follows: TGTGCCAGCAGTCCCAGGCCCCCGGGGGGTAATGAGCAGTTCTTC.

V usage is TRBV29-1 and J usage is TRBJ2-3, with a weak D call TRBD2 (5 bases). The CDR3 totals 15 residues. Trimming took 2 bases from V and 6 from J, leaving 18 bases between them. Germline CDR1 and CDR2: SQVTM and ANQGSEA. The CDR3, as DNA: TGCAGCGTTGAACGCCTAGAAGGACTTCGTGATACGCAGTATTTT. Translated: CSVERLEGLRDTQYF.

V is TRBV28 and J is TRBJ2-2, with D tentatively TRBD2 (6 bases). With 1 base removed from V and 3 bases from J, the gap between germline ends came to 15 bases. Germline CDR1 reads MDHEN; CDR2 reads SYDVKM. The CDR3 covers 17 residues. CDR3 DNA sequence: TGTGCCAGCAGTTTATATTTTCAGCGGAGGGACACCGGGGAGCTGTTTTTT. The encoded protein is CASSLYFQRRDTGELFF.

The chain has TRBV7-9 and TRBJ2-1; 11 bases are shared with TRBD2. Unmatched junction bases numbered 6, after V lost 5 bases and J lost 6 bases. CDR1 SEHNR and CDR2 FQNEAQ come from the germline V gene (reference sequence). The CDR3 consists of 15 residues. CDR3 bases: TGTGCCAGCAGCGCTAGCGGGACTAGCGGCAATGAGCAGTTCTTC. Encoded protein: CASSASGTSGNEQFF. The complete variable domain, with remaining parts taken from reference TRBV7-9 and TRBJ2-1, reads DTGVSQNPRHKITKRGQNVTFRCDPISEHNRLYWYRQTLGQGPEFLTYFQNEAQLEKSRLLSDRFSAERPKGSFSTLEIQRTEQGDSAMYLCASSASGTSGNEQFFGPGTRLTVL.

This rearrangement joins TRBV28 to TRBJ2-1; 7 nucleotides agree with TRBD2. With 4 bases clipped from V and 4 bases from J, the junction kept 10 bases outside the gene matches. The CDR3 loop spans 16 amino acids. Germline V CDR1 and CDR2: MDHEN, SYDVKM. The CDR3: CASSSPGERGYNEQFF. The CDR3, as DNA: TGTGCCAGCAGTTCCCCCGGGGAGCGGGGATACAATGAGCAGTTCTTC.

The chain carries TRBV5-1 and TRBJ2-1; 10 bases fit TRBD2. Germline-derived CDR1 and CDR2 are SGHRS and YFSETQ. The CDR3 consists of 16 residues. The trim removed 3 bases at V and 5 bases at J, leaving 8 bases unmatched. The DNA for the CDR3 is TGCGCCAGCAGCTCGAAGCGGGAGGGCCCGAACAATGAGCAGTTCTTC. It yields the protein CASSSKREGPNNEQFF.

The chain is built from TRBV27 and TRBJ1-5; D is undetermined. There are 14 residues in the CDR3. Between the trimmed V and J ends, which lost 6 bases and 9 bases, there was a span of 18 bases. CDR1 is MNHEY, CDR2 SMNVEV, per germline (reference sequence). The CDR3 region is CASSLRARAGPQHF. The CDR3 nucleotides are TGTGCCAGCAGCCTCAGAGCCCGGGCGGGGCCCCAGCATTTT.

Worth noting for this clone: Other DNA sequences from this sample encode an identical CDR3 as well. This chain links TRBV10-3 with TRBJ2-7; 13 bases are shared with TRBD2. V was pared by 4 bases and J by 2 bases, with 2 bases of the junction left unmatched. CDR3 size: 15 residues. Germline V gene lookup returns CDR1 ENHRY and CDR2 SYGVKD. In DNA, the CDR3 is TGTGCCATCAGTGCGGGACTAGCGGGACCCTACGAGCAGTACTTC. Translated, it gives CAISAGLAGPYEQYF.

The V gene is TRBV29-1, the J gene TRBJ1-4; D might be TRBD1 (6 bases). CDR1 is SQVTM, CDR2 ANQGSEA, per germline. The CDR3 consists of 12 residues. Trimming stripped 7 bases from V and 6 bases from J, with 12 bases between. This CDR3 reads CSALRTDEKLFF. The CDR3 bases are TGCAGCGCCCTAAGGACAGATGAAAAACTGTTTTTT.

J is TRBJ1-1 and V is TRBV28; 7 nucleotides match TRBD1. J was trimmed by 4 bases and V by 8 bases; bases with no gene match: 7. The CDR3 contains 13 residues. Germline V CDR1 and CDR2: MDHEN, SYDVKM. The chain's CDR3 is CASGGGVGTEAFF. Written as DNA, the CDR3 is TGTGCCAGCGGAGGGGGCGTTGGCACTGAAGCTTTCTTT.

This clone occurred once. V gene TRBV28 combines with J gene TRBJ1-2; no firm D call. This CDR3 has 15 amino acids. Germline V CDR1 and CDR2: MDHEN, SYDVKM. V was cut by 3 bases and J by 0 bases, with 11 bases left in between. CDR3 in amino acids: CASSLLFLTNYGYTF. CDR3 bases: TGTGCCAGCAGTTTGTTGTTCTTAACTAACTATGGCTACACCTTC.

The CDR3 loop is CASSFPIPRGLGETQYF. CDR3 DNA sequence: TGTGCCAGCAGTTTCCCCATTCCGAGAGGGTTGGGAGAGACCCAGTACTTC. V gene TRBV27 combines with J gene TRBJ2-5, with D perhaps TRBD2 (5 bases). CDR3 length equals 17 residues. V was trimmed by 3 bases and J by 4 bases, leaving 21 bases between them. CDR1 is MNHEY, CDR2 SMNVEV, per germline (reference sequence).

V and J are TRBV11-1 and TRBJ2-7; the D is unclear. The CDR3 loop spans 15 amino acids. Looked up from germline, CDR1 is SGHAT and CDR2 is FQDESV (reference sequence). V dropped 2 bases and J dropped 1 base, with 12 bases sitting between them. The CDR3 loop reads CASSLSSGISYEQYF. DNA of the CDR3: TGTGCCAGCAGCTTATCGTCAGGAATATCCTACGAGCAGTACTTC.

CDR3 sequence (DNA): TGTGCCAGCAGCTTAGATGCGGCAGACAGGGGTTACTACGAGCAGTACTTC. Protein sequence: CASSLDAADRGYYEQYF. The gene calls are TRBV11-2 and TRBJ2-7; 8 bases align to TRBD1. The CDR3 runs to 17 residues. Germline CDR1 reads SGHAT; CDR2 reads FQNNGV. J was trimmed by 3 bases and V by 0 bases; bases with no gene match: 10.

The V and J genes are TRBV27 and TRBJ2-7; no clear D gene. V lost 5 bases to trimming and J lost 0 bases, with 17 bases between them. Germline V gene sequence: CDR1 MNHEY, CDR2 SMNVEV (reference sequence). The CDR3 has 16 amino acids. CDR3 region: CASSPSEGDVSYEQYF. CDR3 DNA: TGTGCCAGCAGTCCTTCGGAAGGTGATGTCTCCTACGAGCAGTACTTC.

V gene TRBV7-8 combines with J gene TRBJ1-5, with D tentatively TRBD1 (5 bases). This CDR3 has 15 amino acids. Germline V lookup: CDR1 SGHVS, CDR2 FQNEAQ. Trimming pared 2 bases from V and 1 base from J, leaving 9 bases between. CDR3 region: CASSLLRDSNQPQHF. DNA for the CDR3: TGTGCCAGCAGCTTACTCCGGGACAGCAATCAGCCCCAGCATTTT.

The chain's CDR3 is CASSLTRGELFF. CDR3 nucleotide sequence: TGTGCCAGCAGCTTAACGAGAGGGGAGCTGTTTTTT. The rearrangement uses TRBV7-3 and TRBJ2-2, with D unclear. The CDR3 consists of 12 residues. Germline V CDR1 and CDR2: SGHTA, FQGTGA. V was trimmed by 0 bases and J by 8 bases, leaving 4 bases between them.

This chain connects TRBV14 to TRBJ2-5, with a weak D call TRBD2 (6 bases). This CDR3 is built from 11 residues. CDR1 is SGHDN and CDR2 is FVKESK in the germline V gene. V lost 8 bases and J 3 bases, leaving 7 bases between the germline ends. Here the CDR3 reads CASSGEETQYF. The CDR3 DNA sequence: TGTGCCAGCTCGGGGGAAGAGACCCAGTACTTC.

The chain uses TRBV7-3 and TRBJ2-3, with D possibly being TRBD1 (6 bases). The CDR3 covers 15 residues. CDR1 is SGHTA, CDR2 FQGTGA, per germline. V was pared by 7 bases and J by 4 bases, with 18 bases between. The DNA for the CDR3 is TGTGCCAGCACCCCCGGACAGTCATATCCAGATACGCAGTATTTT. This encodes CASTPGQSYPDTQYF. Full variable domain (outside the CDR3, taken from reference TRBV7-3 and TRBJ2-3): GAGVSQTPSNKVTEKGKYVELRCDPISGHTALYWYRQSLGQGPEFLIYFQGTGAADDSGLPNDRFFAVRPEGSVSTLKIQRTERGDSAVYLCASTPGQSYPDTQYFGPGTRLTVL.

The chain has TRBV5-4 and TRBJ2-5; D is perhaps TRBD2 (5 bases). V gave up 0 bases and J gave up 7 bases, with 10 bases separating them. This CDR3 is 13 amino acids long. From germline, CDR1 is SGHNT and CDR2 YYREEE (reference sequence). The CDR3 region has the DNA TGTGCCAGCAGCTTGGCGGGGAGTAGGACCCAGTACTTC. Its translation: CASSLAGSRTQYF.

V gene TRBV7-2 combines with J gene TRBJ1-3; TRBD1 is a possible D gene (5 bases). CDR1 and CDR2 from the germline V gene are SGHTA and FQGNSA. V lost 8 bases, J lost 0 bases, and 11 bases lay in between. There are 14 residues in the CDR3. CDR3 region: CASHQTVSGNTIYF. CDR3 coding DNA: TGTGCCAGCCACCAGACAGTCTCTGGAAACACCATATATTTT. Together with reference TRBV7-2 and TRBJ1-3, the CDR3 gives the full variable domain: GAGVSQSPSNKVTEKGKDVELRCDPISGHTALYWYRQSLGQGLEFLIYFQGNSAPDKSGLPSDRFSAERTGGSVSTLTIQRTQQEDSAVYLCASHQTVSGNTIYFGEGSWLTVV.

V gene TRBV13 combines with J gene TRBJ1-2; 8 bases agree with TRBD1. CDR3 length equals 15 residues. Trimming cost V 5 bases and J 5 bases; bases outside gene matches: 10. Germline CDR1 and CDR2: PRHDT and FYEKMQ (reference sequence). The CDR3 DNA follows: TGTGCCAGCAGCAGGATAGGGCAGGGGGCTTATGGCTACACCTTC. This codes for CASSRIGQGAYGYTF. The full variable domain, in which reference TRBV13 and TRBJ1-2 provide the parts outside the CDR3, is AAGVIQSPRHLIKEKRETATLKCYPIPRHDTVYWYQQGPGQDPQFLISFYEKMQSDKGSIPDRFSAQQFSDYHSELNMSSLELGDSALYFCASSRIGQGAYGYTFGSGTRLTVV.

The chain employs TRBV14 and TRBJ1-5; the match to TRBD1 covers 12 bases. Germline trimming cut 4 bases from V and 5 bases from J; bases unmatched to any gene: 6. Germline V gene sequence: CDR1 SGHDN, CDR2 FVKESK. The CDR3 has 16 residues. The CDR3 loop reads CASSLIRDRGHQPQHF. The CDR3 DNA follows: TGTGCCAGCAGCCTAATCCGGGACAGGGGGCATCAGCCCCAGCATTTT.